Each of the 7 T cell receptor beta chains below was sequenced from the same sample in a study of control samples from healthy donors and cancer patients. Generated by immunoSEQ multiplex PCR, the TCRdb table keeps only in-frame clones and is missing some. Seen here are about 110,000 clones, approximately 90% observed once, and the top ten hold 4% to 4.5%. Sequenced: blood. All receptors derive from a human donor in good health. The donor label of this sample is uncertain.

The genes are TRBV6-5 and TRBJ2-2; D possibly corresponds to TRBD1 (6 bases). Germline V lookup: CDR1 MNHEY, CDR2 SVGAGI. V lost 2 bases, J lost 0 bases, and 7 bases lay in between. The CDR3 spans 15 residues. The CDR3 loop is CASSYQGPNTGELFF. CDR3 in DNA: TGTGCCAGCAGTTACCAGGGGCCGAACACCGGGGAGCTGTTTTTT.

This chain connects TRBV25-1 to TRBJ2-3; D gene unclear. This CDR3 has 15 amino acids. The germline gives CDR1 MGHDK, CDR2 SYGVNS. Trimming cost V 0 bases and J 4 bases, with 11 bases left between them. In nucleotides, the CDR3 is TGTGCCAGCAGTGAATATGATGATCGGGCAGATACGCAGTATTTT. Amino acids: CASSEYDDRADTQYF.

This chain links TRBV3-1 (or the pseudogene TRBV3-2) with TRBJ1-1; TRBD1 is a possible D gene (6 bases). The V end was cut by 0 bases, the J end by 6 bases, with 17 bases between. CDR3 length: 16 amino acids. CDR1 is LGHDT, CDR2 YNNKEL, per germline (reference sequence). CDR3 amino acids: CASSQDWSGHGSEAFF. The CDR3 DNA follows: TGTGCCAGCAGCCAAGATTGGTCGGGACATGGCTCTGAAGCTTTCTTT.

The rearrangement links TRBV6-1 to TRBJ2-7; 9 nucleotides agree with TRBD1. Germline-derived CDR1 and CDR2 are MNHNS and SASEGT. This CDR3 is 16 amino acids long. After removal of 4 bases from V and 3 bases from J, the junction contained 10 bases not matched to a gene. CDR3 sequence (DNA): TGTGCCAGCAGTGTATTAGGGACAGGGACCGACTACGAGCAGTACTTC. Its translation: CASSVLGTGTDYEQYF.

About this clone: This same CDR3 is encoded by further DNA sequences in the sample. The chain employs TRBV5-1 and TRBJ1-1; D unresolved. In germline, CDR1 is SGHRS, CDR2 YFSETQ. V was trimmed by 0 bases and J by 1 base, leaving 4 bases between them. The CDR3 runs to 13 residues. The CDR3 reads CASSLEANTEAFF. CDR3 nucleotide sequence: TGCGCCAGCAGCTTGGAAGCGAACACTGAAGCTTTCTTT.

The chain uses TRBV5-1 and TRBJ2-5, with 7 bases identical to TRBD1. The CDR3 totals 14 residues. Losses at the gene ends were 3 bases for V and 2 bases for J; bases not matched to a gene: 4. The germline CDR1 and CDR2 sequences are SGHRS and YFSETQ. As DNA, the CDR3 is TGCGCCAGCAGCTCTGGGACAGTTCAAGAGACCCAGTACTTC. As protein: CASSSGTVQETQYF.

This clone came up a few times. V and J are TRBV13 and TRBJ1-3; possibly TRBD1 for D (6 bases). From germline, CDR1 is PRHDT and CDR2 FYEKMQ (reference sequence). The germline V and J ends were trimmed by 7 bases and 4 bases, with 11 bases remaining between them. The CDR3 is made up of 13 amino acids. The CDR3 loop is CASNQDSGNTIYF. In DNA form, the CDR3 reads TGTGCCAGCAACCAGGACAGCGGAAACACCATATATTTT.